The source of this T cell receptor beta chain is a study of T cells in Graves' hyperthyroidism and ophthalmopathy. Study results and caveats: The model made its ophthalmopathy prediction, and onset followed a median approximately six months later.

The V and J ends lost 3 bases and 6 bases respectively, with 12 bases between them. Per germline, CDR1 GTSNPN and CDR2 SVGIG (reference sequence). The CDR3 is 14 residues long. Ten or more counts support this clonotype. Its antigen is undetermined. Stable disease denoted Graves' hyperthyroidism without ophthalmopathy progression within 18 months. Participants, patients aged 18 to 65, had newly diagnosed hyperthyroidism with a duration under 2 months. Fresh 10 ml peripheral blood yielded PBMCs. Amplification of TCR beta CDR3 regions was performed using RNA transcripts as template. The HTBI primer set drove a first-round RT-PCR of the TCR CDR3. TCRdb redid the calling of the multiplex PCR reads with MiXCR, one entry per CDR3 protein. Found here are roughly 740,000 distinct CDR3 sequences, approximately 16% of them singletons; the top ten hold around 7.7%.

The TCR sequence derives from a man aged 18 to 30 with Graves' hyperthyroidism. Sequencing was done on a sample of blood. The chain joins TRBV30 to TRBJ1-6, with a tentative D call TRBD1 (6 bases). The chain's CDR3 is CAWSAGTTNSPLHF. DNA for the CDR3: TGTGCCTGGAGCGCCGGGACAACTAATTCACCCCTCCACTTT.